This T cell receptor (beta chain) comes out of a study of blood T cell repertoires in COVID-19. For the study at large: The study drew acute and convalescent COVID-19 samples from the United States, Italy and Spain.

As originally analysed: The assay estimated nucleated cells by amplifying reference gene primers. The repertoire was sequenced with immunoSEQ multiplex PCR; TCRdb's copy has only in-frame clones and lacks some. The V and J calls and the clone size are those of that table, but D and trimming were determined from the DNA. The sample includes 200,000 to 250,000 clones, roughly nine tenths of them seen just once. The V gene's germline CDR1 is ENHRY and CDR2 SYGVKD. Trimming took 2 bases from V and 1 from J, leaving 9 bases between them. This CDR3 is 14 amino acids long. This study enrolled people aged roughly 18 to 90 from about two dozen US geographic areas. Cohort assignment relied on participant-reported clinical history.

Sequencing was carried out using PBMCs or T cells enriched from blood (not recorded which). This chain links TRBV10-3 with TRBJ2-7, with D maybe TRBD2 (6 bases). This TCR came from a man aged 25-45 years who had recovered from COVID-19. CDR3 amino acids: CAISEGTQSYEQYF. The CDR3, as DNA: TGTGCCATCAGTGAGGGGACTCAATCCTACGAGCAGTACTTC.